Below, 26 T cell receptor beta chains from the same sample are listed, as sequenced in a study of blood T cell repertoires in COVID-19. Some clones are missing from TCRdb's copy, which holds only in-frame ones; the method was immunoSEQ multiplex PCR. The top ten hold 20% to 25% of the sample, which has approximately 110,000 clones, less than 85% seen once. The specimen sequenced was peripheral blood. Receptors originate from a man in his sixties or seventies with active or convalescent COVID-19.

V is TRBV28 and J is TRBJ1-2, with D maybe TRBD1 (6 bases). The CDR3 extends over 14 amino acids. Germline V gene sequence: CDR1 MDHEN, CDR2 SYDVKM. Trimming shortened V by 3 bases and J by 7 bases, and 15 bases separated the two germline ends. In nucleotides, the CDR3 is TGTGCCAGCAGTTTCGGGGGGCGCATAGGTGGCTACACCTTC. Its translation: CASSFGGRIGGYTF.

The V call is TRBV7-9, the J call TRBJ1-3, with D maybe TRBD1 (5 bases). Looked up from germline, CDR1 is SEHNR and CDR2 is FQNEAQ (reference sequence). Between the trimmed V and J ends, which lost 2 bases and 8 bases, there was a span of 7 bases. The CDR3 sequence is 12 residues long. In DNA, the CDR3 is TGTGCCAGCAGCTTATGGGGGGACACCATATATTTT. Encoded protein: CASSLWGDTIYF.

V usage is TRBV4-1 and J usage is TRBJ2-7; D call uncertain. CDR3 length: 16 amino acids. CDR1 is MGHRA, CDR2 YSYEKL, per germline. Trimming removed 1 base at V and 0 bases at J, with 13 bases between. CDR3 nucleotide sequence: TGCGCCAGCAGCCAAGTAGACTTCCTGAGCTCCTACGAGCAGTACTTC. This translates into CASSQVDFLSSYEQYF.

This clone turned up a few times. The V gene is TRBV19, the J gene TRBJ2-6; 7 positions match TRBD1. Trimming took 6 bases from V and 1 from J; bases not matched to a gene: 9. In germline, CDR1 is LNHDA, CDR2 SQIVND (reference sequence). The CDR3 consists of 17 residues. This chain's CDR3 is CASRGNRGRSGANVLTF. The CDR3 DNA reads TGTGCCAGTAGGGGGAACAGGGGACGGTCTGGGGCCAACGTCCTGACTTTC.

The V call is TRBV9, the J call TRBJ1-1, with a weak D call TRBD1 (5 bases). The CDR3 spans 15 residues. Germline loops: CDR1 SGDLS, CDR2 YYNGEE. Trimming cost V 0 bases and J 1 base, with 10 bases left between them. CDR3 loop: CASSVGDRWNTEAFF. CDR3 nucleotides: TGTGCCAGCAGCGTAGGTGACAGATGGAACACTGAAGCTTTCTTT.

The chain combines TRBV4-1 with TRBJ1-3; D may be TRBD1 (6 bases). Germline CDR1 is MGHRA and CDR2 is YSYEKL. This CDR3 comprises 16 residues. Trimming left V 1 base short and J 4 bases short, with 14 bases between. DNA of the CDR3: TGCGCCAGCAGCCAAGGAGCCCAGGGGATAGGAAACACCATATATTTT. This codes for CASSQGAQGIGNTIYF.

The rearrangement links TRBV5-1 to TRBJ1-1; D gene ambiguous. CDR1 is SGHRS, CDR2 YFSETQ, per germline. V was pared by 1 base and J by 6 bases, with 10 bases between. This CDR3 has 13 residues. The CDR3 loop reads CASSLIEVSEAFF. CDR3 bases: TGCGCCAGCAGCTTGATAGAAGTCTCTGAAGCTTTCTTT.

This clone was seen a single time. The rearrangement joins TRBV30 to TRBJ2-5, with 8 bases that match TRBD1. The germline V gene has CDR1 GTSNPN and CDR2 SVGIG (reference sequence). The V and J ends lost 5 bases and 5 bases, in that order; junction bases with no gene match: 7. CDR3 length: 13 residues. The CDR3 nucleotides are TGTGCCTGGGCAGGGGGCCTCTGGGAGACCCAGTACTTC. Its protein is CAWAGGLWETQYF. Together with reference TRBV30 and TRBJ2-5, the CDR3 gives the full variable domain: SQTIHQWPATLVQPVGSPLSLECTVEGTSNPNLYWYRQAAGRGLQLLFYSVGIGQISSEVPQNLSASRPQDRQFILSSKKLLLSDSGFYLCAWAGGLWETQYFGPGTRLLVL.

The chain links TRBV6-5 to TRBJ2-3; D gene unclear. CDR3 length equals 14 residues. V was clipped by 10 bases and J by 0 bases, with 14 bases between them. Germline lookup yields CDR1 MNHEY and CDR2 SVGAGI. CDR3 sequence: CATAVTLSTDTQYF. In nucleotides, the CDR3 is TGTGCCACCGCTGTGACACTTAGCACAGATACGCAGTATTTT.

This chain uses TRBV5-4 with TRBJ2-3; D is possibly TRBD1 (6 bases). Germline loops: CDR1 SGHNT, CDR2 YYREEE (reference sequence). The ends were cut back, 3 bases at V and 4 bases at J, with 12 bases in the middle. The length of the CDR3 is 14 residues. CDR3 DNA sequence: TGTGCCAGCAGCTCCAAGGACAGTTCAGATACGCAGTATTTT. As protein: CASSSKDSSDTQYF.

Details on this clone: The same CDR3 can be traced to other DNA sequences in this sample. The chain combines TRBV7-2 with TRBJ2-2, with D tentatively TRBD2 (5 bases). The ends were cut back, 1 base at V and 4 bases at J, with 7 bases in the middle. This CDR3 is built from 14 residues. Germline V gives CDR1 SGHTA, CDR2 FQGNSA. Here the CDR3 reads CASSLVAGTGELFF. The CDR3 DNA reads as TGTGCCAGCAGCTTAGTGGCGGGCACCGGGGAGCTGTTTTTT.

The chain recombines TRBV9 with TRBJ1-2; tentative D call: TRBD1 (6 bases). The V and J ends lost 4 bases and 5 bases respectively, with 18 bases between them. The germline V gene encodes CDR1 SGDLS and CDR2 YYNGEE. There are 15 residues in the CDR3. The CDR3 DNA is TGTGCCAGCAGCCCCTCAACGACAGGTCATTATGGCTACACCTTC. Translating it yields CASSPSTTGHYGYTF.

This clone was seen only once. The chain uses TRBV2 and TRBJ2-1; 10 nucleotides align to TRBD1. Trimming at V came to 6 bases and at J to 7 bases, leaving 6 bases not matched to a gene. The CDR3 runs to 14 residues. Looked up from germline, CDR1 is SNHLY and CDR2 is FYNNEI. The CDR3 loop reads CASRDRTGGNEQFF. For the CDR3, the DNA is TGTGCCAGCAGAGATCGGACAGGGGGAAATGAGCAGTTCTTC. Combining the CDR3 with reference TRBV2 and TRBJ2-1 gives the whole variable domain EPEVTQTPSHQVTQMGQEVILRCVPISNHLYFYWYRQILGQKVEFLVSFYNNEISEKSEIFDDQFSVERPDGSNFTLKIRSTKLEDSAMYFCASRDRTGGNEQFFGPGTRLTVL.

This sequence joins TRBV7-9 and TRBJ1-1; 7 bases fit TRBD1. The junction had 6 bases not matched to a gene; V was cut back by 3 bases and J by 5 bases. Germline CDR1 is SEHNR and CDR2 is FQNEAQ (reference sequence). CDR3 length: 14 residues. The CDR3 DNA reads as TGTGCCAGCAGCTTGACAGGGACGGGGACTGAAGCTTTCTTT. Translated: CASSLTGTGTEAFF.

The V call is TRBV4-2, the J call TRBJ2-7; perhaps TRBD1 as D (5 bases). CDR3 size: 15 residues. The germline CDR1 and CDR2 sequences are LGHNA and YNFKEQ. Deletions cut 0 bases from V and 3 bases from J, with 12 bases between. The CDR3 is CASSQERGRDYEQYF. CDR3 nucleotides: TGTGCCAGCAGCCAAGAAAGGGGCAGGGACTACGAGCAGTACTTC.

The chain couples TRBV5-4 to TRBJ2-3; TRBD2 aligns across 10 bases. CDR1 is SGHNT and CDR2 is YYREEE in the germline V gene (reference sequence). CDR3 size: 15 residues. Germline trimming cut 4 bases from V and 7 bases from J; bases unmatched to any gene: 9. CDR3 amino acids: CASSPGERGGNTQYF. The CDR3 nucleotides read TGTGCCAGCAGCCCGGGAGAGCGGGGGGGGAATACGCAGTATTTT.

The V call is TRBV6-5, the J call TRBJ1-1; tentatively, D is TRBD1 (5 bases). This CDR3 has 14 residues. Germline CDR1 reads MNHEY; CDR2 reads SVGAGI. V dropped 4 bases and J dropped 2 bases, with 11 bases sitting between them. The CDR3 coding sequence is TGTGCCAGCAGTTCCCAGACAGAAAACACTGAAGCTTTCTTT. Translated, it gives CASSSQTENTEAFF.

The chain employs TRBV30 and TRBJ2-1; TRBD2 aligns across 7 bases. V dropped 0 bases and J dropped 2; count of bases not matched to a gene: 4. CDR3 size: 15 residues. Per the germline V gene, CDR1 is GTSNPN and CDR2 is SVGIG (reference sequence). The CDR3 DNA reads as TGTGCCTGGAGTGTCCCAGCGGGAACCTACAATGAGCAGTTCTTC. As protein: CAWSVPAGTYNEQFF. The full variable domain, its missing parts supplied by reference TRBV30 and TRBJ2-1, is SQTIHQWPATLVQPVGSPLSLECTVEGTSNPNLYWYRQAAGRGLQLLFYSVGIGQISSEVPQNLSASRPQDRQFILSSKKLLLSDSGFYLCAWSVPAGTYNEQFFGPGTRLTVL.

This chain joins TRBV5-1 and TRBJ1-4; 8 bases are a match to TRBD1. Germline loops: CDR1 SGHRS, CDR2 YFSETQ. The CDR3 consists of 14 residues. Unmatched junction bases numbered 2, after V lost 4 bases and J lost 3 bases. The chain's CDR3 is CASSPTGANEKLFF. The CDR3 coding sequence is TGCGCCAGCAGCCCGACAGGGGCTAATGAAAAACTGTTTTTT. Variable domain in full (rest from reference TRBV5-1 and TRBJ1-4): KAGVTQTPRYLIKTRGQQVTLSCSPISGHRSVSWYQQTPGQGLQFLFEYFSETQRNKGNFPGRFSGRQFSNSRSEMNVSTLELGDSALYLCASSPTGANEKLFFGSGTQLSVL.

With respect to this clone: An end of the junction does not agree with germline; a read error may underlie this. The gene calls are TRBV5-1 and TRBJ2-2; D is perhaps TRBD2 (5 bases). CDR3 length: 14 amino acids. CDR1 is SGHRS, CDR2 YFSETQ, per germline. CDR3 nucleotides: TGCGCCAGTAGCTTGAGGTCGGGGACCGGGGAGCTGTTTTTT. It translates to CASSLRSGTGELFF.

This rearrangement joins TRBV6-1 to TRBJ1-2; D is unclear. Germline-derived CDR1 and CDR2 are MNHNS and SASEGT. This CDR3 is 12 amino acids long. V shed 3 bases and J shed 8 bases, with 10 bases lying between them. This CDR3 is CASSDVGRGYTF. In nucleotides, the CDR3 is TGTGCCAGCAGTGACGTAGGGAGAGGCTACACCTTC.

This rearrangement joins TRBV6-6 to TRBJ2-7, with TRBD1 as a possible D gene (6 bases). This CDR3 has 16 residues. Germline CDR1 reads MNHNY; CDR2 reads SVGAGI (reference sequence). Trimming stripped 3 bases from V and 6 bases from J, with 21 bases between. CDR3 bases: TGTGCCAGCAGTTATCTGTCGGGGCAGGGGATTGGCGAGCAGTACTTC. Protein: CASSYLSGQGIGEQYF.

This clone was observed a single time. The V and J genes are TRBV19 and TRBJ1-4; possible D gene TRBD1, 6 bases. The CDR3 consists of 13 residues. Between the trimmed V and J ends, which lost 8 bases and 6 bases, there was a span of 13 bases. The germline CDR1 and CDR2 sequences are LNHDA and SQIVND (reference sequence). CDR3 in amino acids: CASSTGFDEKLFF. The CDR3 DNA is TGTGCCAGTTCGACAGGTTTTGATGAAAAACTGTTTTTT.

The chain uses TRBV18 and TRBJ2-1; 11 bases fit TRBD2. J lost 6 bases, V lost 6 bases, and 4 bases had no gene match. Germline V CDR1 and CDR2: KGHSH, LQKENI. CDR3 length equals 14 residues. The CDR3 loop reads CASSLGLAGNEQFF. The CDR3 DNA sequence: TGTGCCAGCTCCCTCGGACTAGCGGGCAATGAGCAGTTCTTC.

The chain carries TRBV24-1 and TRBJ2-7, with 8 bases identical to TRBD1. The germline CDR1 and CDR2 sequences are KGHDR and SFDVKD. V lost 5 bases, J lost 0 bases, and 2 bases stayed unmatched. The CDR3 contains 14 residues. The CDR3 loop reads CATSAGGSSYEQYF. The CDR3 coding sequence is TGTGCCACCAGTGCAGGGGGCAGCTCCTACGAGCAGTACTTC.

There are many counts of this clone. The chain couples TRBV2 to TRBJ1-5, with D possibly TRBD1 on 5 matching bases. The V end was cut by 9 bases, the J end by 8 bases, with 23 bases between. The CDR3 loop spans 15 amino acids. Germline lookup yields CDR1 SNHLY and CDR2 FYNNEI. CDR3 nucleotide sequence: TGTGCCAGTCTCTTATTACCCGACAGATTGGAGCCCCAGCATTTT. Translated: CASLLLPDRLEPQHF. Complete variable domain (other parts from reference TRBV2 and TRBJ1-5): EPEVTQTPSHQVTQMGQEVILRCVPISNHLYFYWYRQILGQKVEFLVSFYNNEISEKSEIFDDQFSVERPDGSNFTLKIRSTKLEDSAMYFCASLLLPDRLEPQHFGDGTRLSIL.